Listed below are T cell receptor beta chains from one sample, sequenced in a study of immune evolution from preneoplasia to lung adenocarcinoma. The protocol was immunoSEQ multiplex PCR, while the TCRdb copy is restricted to in-frame clones and leaves out a portion. Of 9,500 to 15,000 clones listed, approximately 81% are singletons. Material: FFPE tissue from an adenomatous hyperplasia lung lesion. The receptors were sampled from a person aged 45-69 years with lung adenocarcinoma. The CDR3 runs from the conserved cysteine through the conserved F or W. A D gene is named only where the DNA matches it firmly. A clone size is listed for some rows: how often the clone was seen (once, few, many), or a class if it is expanded.

d_gene,v_gene,j_gene,abundance,CDR3nt,CDR3aa
.,TRBV11-2,TRBJ2-1,.,TGTGCCAGCACCTCGGGCGGGACAGCCGGTCTAAATGAGCAGTTCTTC,CASTSGGTAGLNEQFF
.,TRBV28,TRBJ1-5,.,TGTGCCAGCAGTTTTGAGGGAGTGCGCAATCAGCCCCAGCATTTT,CASSFEGVRNQPQHF
TRBD1,TRBV28,TRBJ2-3,.,TGTGCCAGCAGCGACAGGGGACGACGGGTAGTAGATACGCAGTATTTT,CASSDRGRRVVDTQYF
.,TRBV28,TRBJ2-7,.,TGTGCCAGTCAGCTAGCGACTACCTACGAGCAGTACTTC,CASQLATTYEQYF
.,TRBV30,TRBJ1-1,.,TGTGCCTGGAGTAGGGACTCCAACACTGAAGCTTTCTTT,CAWSRDSNTEAFF
.,TRBV11-2,TRBJ2-7,.,TGTGCCAGCAGCTTAGACAGGGGATACGAGCAGTACTTC,CASSLDRGYEQYF
.,TRBV2,TRBJ2-3,few,TGTGCCAGCAGTGACTTGGACACCCGAACCGGGGATACGCAGTATTTT,CASSDLDTRTGDTQYF
.,TRBV10-3,TRBJ1-1,.,TGTGCCATCAGTGACTACAGTGAAGCTTTCTTT,CAISDYSEAFF
TRBD1,TRBV28,TRBJ1-2,.,TGTGCCATCTTAACCGGGACAGGCCCTGGCTACACCTTC,CAILTGTGPGYTF
TRBD2,TRBV19,TRBJ2-1,once,TGTGCCAGCCGGACTAGCGGGAGACGGGATGAGCAGTTCTTC,CASRTSGRRDEQFF
.,TRBV6-1,TRBJ2-5,.,TGTGCCAGCAGTGAAGGTGGGGGTTGGGAGACCCAGTACTTC,CASSEGGGWETQYF
.,TRBV6-4,TRBJ1-1,once,TGTGCCAGCAGTGACGACGAGAACACTGAAGCTTTCTTT,CASSDDENTEAFF
TRBD2,TRBV18,TRBJ2-7,.,TGTGCCAGCTCACGAGGACTAGCGGGAAATCTCGAGCAGTACTTC,CASSRGLAGNLEQYF
.,TRBV2,TRBJ1-1,.,TGTGCCAGCAGTGAAGGTGCAGGCGGGTCGGCTTTCTTT,CASSEGAGGSAFF
TRBD2,TRBV30,TRBJ2-1,.,TGTGTCTGGAGTGGGTGGGAGGGCCATAAGTACAATGAGCAGTTCTTC,CVWSGWEGHKYNEQFF
.,TRBV30,TRBJ1-6,.,TGTGCCTGGAGTTCCGGGGATAATTCACCCCTCCACTTT,CAWSSGDNSPLHF
TRBD1,TRBV18,TRBJ2-7,.,TGTGCCAGCTCACGACAACCGCGACAGGGCGGAGACGAGCAGTACTTC,CASSRQPRQGGDEQYF
.,TRBV27,TRBJ1-5,.,TGTGCCAGCAGAAATAGCAATCAGCCCCAGCATTTT,CASRNSNQPQHF
TRBD2,TRBV9,TRBJ2-1,.,TGTGCCAGCAGCGTACAGCTAGCGGGAACTGATGAGCAGTTCTTC,CASSVQLAGTDEQFF
.,TRBV30,TRBJ1-1,.,TGTGCCTGGGAAAACGACTGGGCGAACACTGAAGCTTTCTTT,CAWENDWANTEAFF
.,TRBV27,TRBJ2-5,.,TGTGCCAGCAGTTTAGAAAAGACCCAGTACTTC,CASSLEKTQYF
TRBD2,TRBV7-3,TRBJ2-5,few,TGTGCCAGCAGCTTAGGCGGGAGGGCCGGAGAGACCCAGTACTTC,CASSLGGRAGETQYF
TRBD1,TRBV5-4,TRBJ1-4,.,TGTGCCAGCAGCCCGGGACAGGGGCTTAATGAAAAACTGTTTTTT,CASSPGQGLNEKLFF
.,TRBV9,TRBJ1-3,.,TGTGCCAGCAGCCCCGGTGGGGGCCCGGGAAACACCATATATTTT,CASSPGGGPGNTIYF
.,TRBV11-3,TRBJ2-1,.,TGTGCCAGCAGCTTAAAGGGCTCCTACAATGAGCAGTTCTTC,CASSLKGSYNEQFF
.,TRBV9,TRBJ2-1,.,TGTGCCAGCAGCATCATGAGAGGGCCCCCCTACAATGAGCAGTTCTTC,CASSIMRGPPYNEQFF
.,TRBV11-3,TRBJ1-6,.,TGTGCCAGCAGCCCACCCACAGGGAAGGGATCACCCCTCCACTTT,CASSPPTGKGSPLHF
TRBD1,TRBV19,TRBJ2-1,.,TGTGCCAGTGGGTTGACAGGGAAAAATTCCTACAATGAGCAGTTCTTC,CASGLTGKNSYNEQFF
.,TRBV28,TRBJ1-1,.,TGTGCCAGCCTCTCGGGGGGCCTGAACACTGAAGCTTTCTTT,CASLSGGLNTEAFF
TRBD2,TRBV2,TRBJ2-5,.,TGTGCCAGCCACTTGGGACTAGCGGGAGGAACATTATACCAAGAGACCCAGTACTTC,CASHLGLAGGTLYQETQYF
.,TRBV7-3,TRBJ2-1,.,TGTGCCAGCAGCTTTTCACCGGGACTTCCCCAGTTCTTC,CASSFSPGLPQFF
.,TRBV4-2,TRBJ2-1,.,TGTGCCAGCAGCCAAGATACCCCTGGAGGGAAGTCCTACAATGAGCAGTTCTTC,CASSQDTPGGKSYNEQFF
TRBD2,TRBV6-6,TRBJ2-7,.,TGTGCCAGCAGTCCCGGGACTAGCGGGTACGAGCAGTACTTC,CASSPGTSGYEQYF
.,TRBV29-1,TRBJ2-3,.,TGCAGCGCGGGACTTGGTGATACGCAGTATTTT,CSAGLGDTQYF
.,TRBV5-6,TRBJ1-6,.,TGTGCCAGCAGCTTCAGGGAGAGGGATTCACCCCTCCACTTT,CASSFRERDSPLHF
.,TRBV28,TRBJ1-2,.,TGTGCCAGCAGTTTTGAAGGACTCCATAACTATGGCTACACCTTC,CASSFEGLHNYGYTF
.,TRBV5-8,TRBJ2-5,.,TGTGCCAGCAGCTTGCGGTTGTCTAGCGTTAAAGAGACCCAGTACTTC,CASSLRLSSVKETQYF
.,TRBV6-5,TRBJ2-1,.,TGTGCCAGCAGGTCTTCCGGGAGTGGCAATGAGCAGTTCTTC,CASRSSGSGNEQFF
TRBD2,TRBV7-9,TRBJ2-1,.,TGTGCCAGCAAAGCGGGAGCGGGCAATGAGCAGTTCTTC,CASKAGAGNEQFF
TRBD1,TRBV6-1,TRBJ2-7,once,TGTGCCAGCATGAGCCCGGGACAGGGAAACTACGAGCAGTACTTC,CASMSPGQGNYEQYF
TRBD1,TRBV14,TRBJ1-3,.,TGTGCCAGCAGCCAAGACAGGGGGCGCAACACCATATATTTT,CASSQDRGRNTIYF
.,TRBV11-2,TRBJ1-5,.,TGTGCCAGCAGCTTAACTCAGGACGGACAGCCCCAGCATTTT,CASSLTQDGQPQHF
TRBD2,TRBV28,TRBJ2-5,.,TGTGCCAGCAGTATGCGGGAGGGCCGGGAGACCCAGTACTTC,CASSMREGRETQYF